This record concerns one TCR beta chain sequence. What it recognizes is unknown. The sample comes from a study of blood T cells in healthy people across ages. Study conclusions and caveats: Donor CMV status was unknown, possibly confounding expanded clonotype changes.

The CDR3 spans 15 residues. Trimming took 6 bases from V and 8 from J; bases not matched to a gene: 9. Germline values: CDR1 SEHNR, CDR2 FQNEAQ (reference sequence). PCR was performed a second time for about 7 to 11 cycles using a sample-barcoded 5' primer and a J-beta primer mix. TCRdb redid the calling of the 5' RACE reads with MiXCR, one entry per CDR3 protein. Here the sample spans 600,000 to 900,000 distinct CDR3 sequences, roughly 25% being singletons. These data also featured in a second study, about T cells of mothers and their children. That work contributes: All RNA that had been extracted was used for cDNA synthesis at approximately 1.4 ug per 15 ul. It was observed that no persistent microchimeric T cell clones could be detected.

Material for sequencing was blood. This rearrangement joins TRBV7-9 to TRBJ1-4; 10 nucleotides match TRBD1. The origin of this receptor is a boy aged 10-17 years in good health. DNA of the CDR3: TGTGCCAGCAGTAGAAGGGACAGGGGCGCCGAAAAACTGTTTTTT. Translating it yields CASSRRDRGAEKLFF.